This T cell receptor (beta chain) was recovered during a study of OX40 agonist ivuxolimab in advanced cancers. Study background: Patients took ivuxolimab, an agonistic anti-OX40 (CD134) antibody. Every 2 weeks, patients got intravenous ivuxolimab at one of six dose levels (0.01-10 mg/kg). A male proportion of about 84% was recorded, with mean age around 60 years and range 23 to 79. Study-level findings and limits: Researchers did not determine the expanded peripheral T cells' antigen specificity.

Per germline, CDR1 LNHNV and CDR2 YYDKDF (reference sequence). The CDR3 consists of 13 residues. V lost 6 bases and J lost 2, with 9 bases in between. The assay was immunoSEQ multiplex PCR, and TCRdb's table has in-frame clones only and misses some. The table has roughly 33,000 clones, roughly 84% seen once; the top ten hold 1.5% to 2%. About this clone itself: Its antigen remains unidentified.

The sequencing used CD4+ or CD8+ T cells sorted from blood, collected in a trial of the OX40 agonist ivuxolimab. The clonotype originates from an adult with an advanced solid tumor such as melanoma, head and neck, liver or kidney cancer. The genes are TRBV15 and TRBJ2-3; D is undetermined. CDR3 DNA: TGTGCCACCAGGGCAGCCCACACAGATACGCAGTATTTT. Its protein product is CATRAAHTDTQYF.